What follows are 30 T cell receptor beta chains derived from one specimen sequenced in a study of identical twins. Via MiXCR, TCRdb re-called the 5' RACE reads, giving one row per CDR3 protein. The table includes 1.5 million to 2 million distinct CDR3 sequences, around 29% detected once. The sequenced sample was cord blood. The receptors shown here come from a newborn girl in good health.

V and J are TRBV6-6 and TRBJ2-3, with 8 nucleotides matching TRBD1. The CDR3 has 15 residues. CDR1 is MNHNY and CDR2 is SVGAGI in the germline V gene (reference sequence). The ends lost 2 bases at V and 2 bases at J; junction bases unmatched: 3. The CDR3 region has the DNA TGTGCCAGCAGTTACCTGCAGGGGGCCACAGATACGCAGTATTTT. As protein: CASSYLQGATDTQYF.

This clonotype was detected only a few times. V and J are TRBV10-3 and TRBJ1-6, with TRBD1 identical over 11 bases. CDR1 and CDR2 from the germline V gene are ENHRY and SYGVKD. Trimming removed 10 bases from V and 8 bases from J; junction bases left unmatched: 10. The CDR3 is made up of 15 amino acids. DNA of the CDR3: TGTGCCACGATGCCGGGACAGGGGGTTGATTCACCCCTCCACTTT. It is translated as CATMPGQGVDSPLHF.

The chain is built from TRBV21-1 and TRBJ1-5. TRBV21-1 is shown as a pseudogene. The CDR3 has 9 residues. CDR3 DNA sequence: TGTGCCAGCAGCGTGCCCCAGCATTTT. Translated: CASSVPQHF.

The chain joins TRBV28 to TRBJ2-7; a weak D match, TRBD1 (5 bases). Germline V gives CDR1 MDHEN, CDR2 SYDVKM. CDR3 length: 14 residues. V lost 3 bases, J lost 9 bases, and 18 bases lay in between. The CDR3, as DNA: TGTGCCAGCAGTTTCCAGGGCAGGAAGGACGCGCAGTACTTC. Protein: CASSFQGRKDAQYF. Based on the CDR3 plus reference TRBV28 and TRBJ2-7, the full variable domain is DVKVTQSSRYLVKRTGEKVFLECVQDMDHENMFWYRQDPGLGLRLIYFSYDVKMKEKGDIPEGYSVSREKKERFSLILESASTNQTSMYLCASSFQGRKDAQYFGPGTRLTVT.

The V call is TRBV20-1, the J call TRBJ1-4, with 8 bases aligning to TRBD1. Germline V CDR1 and CDR2: DFQATT, SNEGSKA (reference sequence). CDR3 length: 14 amino acids. V lost 2 bases to trimming and J lost 8 bases; unmatched junction nucleotides: 7. The CDR3 loop reads CSARSTHRGEKLFF. The CDR3 coding sequence is TGCAGTGCTAGATCCACCCACAGGGGGGAAAAACTGTTTTTT.

With respect to this clonotype: A junction boundary mismatches the germline segment, possibly from a read error. This chain links TRBV9 with TRBJ2-1, with D uncertain. The germline V gene encodes CDR1 SGDLS and CDR2 YYNGEE. The length of the CDR3 is 13 residues. The CDR3 coding sequence is TGTGCCTGCAGCTCCCCATCTTACAATGAGCAGTTCTTC. This gives the protein CACSSPSYNEQFF.

This chain connects TRBV4-1 to TRBJ2-4; TRBD2 matches at 7 bases. J gave up 7 bases and V 0 bases, and 3 bases lay outside the gene matches. Germline V CDR1 and CDR2: MGHRA, YSYEKL. This CDR3 has 14 amino acids. The CDR3 here is CASSQDREGNIQYF. The CDR3 DNA sequence: TGCGCCAGCAGCCAAGACAGGGAGGGGAACATTCAGTACTTC.

This chain's CDR3 is CSDRGAVFTDTQYF. Written as DNA, the CDR3 is TGCAGTGACAGAGGGGCGGTGTTTACAGATACGCAGTATTTT. The chain joins TRBV20-1 to TRBJ2-3; D possibly matches TRBD1 or TRBD2 (5 bases each). V dropped 7 bases and J dropped 3 bases, with 17 bases sitting between them. This CDR3 has 14 amino acids. Germline CDR1 reads DFQATT; CDR2 reads SNEGSKA (reference sequence).

This clonotype appeared a single time. The chain recombines TRBV28 with TRBJ1-1; D is ambiguous. The CDR3 is made up of 12 amino acids. Per the germline V gene, CDR1 is MDHEN and CDR2 is SYDVKM. Trimming shortened V by 6 bases and J by 10 bases, and 15 bases separated the two germline ends. CDR3 loop: CASSHLPLAAFF. In DNA form, the CDR3 reads TGTGCCAGCAGCCACTTGCCCCTAGCAGCTTTCTTT.

This chain uses TRBV27 with TRBJ1-5; weak D call: TRBD1 (6 bases). This CDR3 has 16 residues. The germline CDR1 and CDR2 sequences are MNHEY and SMNVEV (reference sequence). Trimming took 3 bases from V and 4 from J, leaving 16 bases between them. CDR3 in DNA: TGTGCCAGCAGTTTCTCCTGGACAAGGGGGAATCAGCCCCAGCATTTT. Translating gives CASSFSWTRGNQPQHF.

This clonotype was detected many times. This rearrangement joins TRBV20-1 to TRBJ1-5; TRBD1 aligns across 10 bases. Germline CDR1 reads DFQATT; CDR2 reads SNEGSKA (reference sequence). CDR3 size: 13 residues. Trimming took 6 bases from V and 2 from J; bases not matched to a gene: 1. The CDR3 nucleotides read TGCAGTGCCGGGACAGGGGGCAATCAGCCCCAGCATTTT. It codes for CSAGTGGNQPQHF.

Remarks on this clonotype: A much bigger clone sits one base away, suggesting this may be a read error. V gene TRBV5-1 combines with J gene TRBJ2-1; perhaps TRBD2 as D (6 bases). Germline V gives CDR1 SGHRS, CDR2 YFSETQ. The CDR3 loop spans 15 amino acids. The V end lost 4 bases, the J end lost 4 bases, and 15 bases lay between the germline ends. As DNA, the CDR3 is TGCGCCAGCAGCACGCGGGGCTGGGGTTACAATGAGCAGTTCTTC. Translation gives CASSTRGWGYNEQFF.

This clonotype has only a few counts. This chain connects TRBV11-2 to TRBJ1-2, with D perhaps TRBD1 (5 bases). Per germline, CDR1 SGHAT and CDR2 FQNNGV. The CDR3 has 14 amino acids. With 3 bases removed from V and 3 bases from J, the gap between germline ends came to 11 bases. The CDR3 sequence: CASSFGRRDYGYTF. In DNA, the CDR3 is TGTGCCAGCAGCTTCGGACGCAGGGACTATGGCTACACCTTC.

The chain combines TRBV20-1 with TRBJ2-4; 13 positions agree with TRBD2. This CDR3 has 18 residues. With 3 bases clipped from V and 13 bases from J, the junction kept 21 bases outside the gene matches. CDR1 DFQATT and CDR2 SNEGSKA come from the germline V gene (reference sequence). DNA for the CDR3: TGCAGTGCTAGGTCCCCATGGACTAGCGGGGGACTAACGTATGAGCAGTACTTC. It codes for CSARSPWTSGGLTYEQYF.

The chain uses TRBV27 and TRBJ2-1; D perhaps matches TRBD1 (6 bases). Judging by the DNA end, TRBJ2-7 fits better; the J call may be wrong. CDR1 is MNHEY and CDR2 is SMNVEV in the germline V gene (reference sequence). The CDR3 spans 16 residues. The CDR3 region has the DNA TGTGCCAGCACCACAGGGAGATACCGACTTTACAATGAGCAGTACTTC. Protein: CASTTGRYRLYNEQYF.

In this sample, this clonotype turned up a few times. This chain uses TRBV4-2 with TRBJ2-5; TRBD2 matches at 9 bases. V shed 2 bases and J 2 bases; nucleotides not matched to a gene: 15. Germline CDR1 and CDR2: LGHNA and YNFKEQ. The CDR3 totals 19 residues. The CDR3 reads CASSQRASSGEGGQETQYF. The DNA of the CDR3 is TGTGCCAGCAGCCAAAGAGCGTCTAGCGGGGAGGGCGGACAAGAGACCCAGTACTTC.

This clonotype has only one observation. The chain is built from TRBV20-1 and TRBJ1-1; D perhaps matches TRBD1 (6 bases). Germline V gene sequence: CDR1 DFQATT, CDR2 SNEGSKA (reference sequence). With 0 bases removed from V and 2 bases from J, the gap between germline ends came to 19 bases. The CDR3 totals 17 residues. The CDR3 nucleotides are TGCAGTGCTAGAGATCACGTACTCCGGGACACCAACACTGAAGCTTTCTTT. Translation: CSARDHVLRDTNTEAFF.

The table lists this clonotype with a few counts. The chain employs TRBV20-1 and TRBJ2-5; D remains unclear. Germline CDR1 and CDR2: DFQATT and SNEGSKA (reference sequence). V was clipped by 4 bases and J by 7 bases, with 10 bases between them. The CDR3 spans 11 residues. The CDR3 here is CSATPSGTQYF. The CDR3 nucleotides are TGCAGTGCTACCCCATCGGGGACCCAGTACTTC.

In regard to this clonotype: Germline and junction disagree at one end, which may indicate a read error. The rearrangement joins TRBV28 to TRBJ2-3; TRBD1 is a possible D gene (5 bases). CDR1 is MDHEN and CDR2 is SYDVKM in the germline V gene. The CDR3 extends over 14 amino acids. The CDR3 DNA is TGTGCCAGCAGTTTATTCGACAGCACAGATACGCGGTATTTT. This translates into CASSLFDSTDTRYF.

V usage is TRBV11-2 and J usage is TRBJ2-1, with D possibly being TRBD2 (5 bases). Germline loops: CDR1 SGHAT, CDR2 FQNNGV. With 1 base removed from V and 8 bases from J, the gap between germline ends came to 21 bases. The CDR3 consists of 17 residues. The CDR3 region has the DNA TGTGCCAGCAGCTTAGGGCAGTATTTTAAAGGGCGGGATGAGCAGTTCTTC. This codes for CASSLGQYFKGRDEQFF.

CDR3 protein: CSARVKSGVGLTDTQYF. The CDR3 DNA reads as TGCAGTGCTAGAGTAAAAAGCGGGGTCGGGCTCACAGATACGCAGTATTTT. The chain has TRBV20-1 and TRBJ2-3, with 7 positions matching TRBD2. Germline lookup yields CDR1 DFQATT and CDR2 SNEGSKA (reference sequence). The CDR3 runs 17 residues. J gave up 2 bases and V 1 base, and 12 bases lay outside the gene matches.

The sample holds a few counts of this clonotype. V and J are TRBV7-2 and TRBJ2-3; no clear D. This CDR3 is built from 12 residues. Germline V gives CDR1 SGHTA, CDR2 FQGNSA. Trimming removed 10 bases at V and 4 bases at J, with 12 bases between. Here the CDR3 DNA reads TGTGCCACCCGCCTTGTGGCAGATACGCAGTATTTT. Translating gives CATRLVADTQYF.

This clonotype was observed a few times. V is TRBV20-1 and J is TRBJ2-3, with D maybe TRBD2 (6 bases). Germline V CDR1 and CDR2: DFQATT, SNEGSKA (reference sequence). The ends were cut back, 4 bases at V and 2 bases at J, with 10 bases in the middle. The CDR3 covers 13 residues. CDR3 coding DNA: TGCAGTGCTAACGGGAGACCCACAGATACGCAGTATTTT. This translates into CSANGRPTDTQYF.

The chain is built from TRBV27 and TRBJ1-2; D is possibly TRBD1 (5 bases). Germline V gene lookup returns CDR1 MNHEY and CDR2 SMNVEV (reference sequence). V gave up 5 bases and J gave up 5 bases, with 18 bases separating them. The CDR3 loop spans 15 amino acids. CDR3 region: CASSGAGGPPYGYTF. CDR3 sequence (DNA): TGTGCCAGCAGTGGGGCCGGAGGACCCCCTTATGGCTACACCTTC.

This clonotype was counted many times. This chain connects TRBV10-1 to TRBJ1-2; D not certain. Germline V gene lookup returns CDR1 WNHNN and CDR2 SYGVQD (reference sequence). The CDR3 loop spans 13 amino acids. V was pared by 0 bases and J by 8 bases, with 10 bases between. This CDR3 is CASSESTVGGYTF. CDR3 DNA sequence: TGCGCCAGCAGTGAGTCAACAGTGGGAGGCTACACCTTC.

This clonotype has just a few counts. The V and J genes are TRBV12-3 or TRBV12-4 and TRBJ2-3; 9 nucleotides align to TRBD2. Trimming at V came to 4 bases and at J to 2 bases, leaving 4 bases not matched to a gene. CDR3 length: 15 residues. The CDR3 nucleotides are TGTGCCAGCAGTTGGCTAGCGGGACCCACAGATACGCAGTATTTT. Its translation: CASSWLAGPTDTQYF.

This rearrangement joins TRBV20-1 to TRBJ1-2, with 7 bases fitting TRBD1. Trimming removed 0 bases from V and 5 bases from J; junction bases left unmatched: 9. Germline V gene sequence: CDR1 DFQATT, CDR2 SNEGSKA (reference sequence). The CDR3 runs 15 residues. This CDR3 reads CSARDQGGARYGYTF. The CDR3 DNA reads as TGCAGTGCTAGAGATCAGGGGGGAGCAAGATATGGCTACACCTTC.

This clonotype was observed a handful of times. CDR3 protein: CSARDPRGSGANVLTF. The DNA of the CDR3 is TGCAGTGCTAGAGACCCCAGGGGTTCTGGGGCCAACGTCCTGACTTTC. This chain connects TRBV20-1 to TRBJ2-6; the D gene is possibly TRBD1 (6 bases). The CDR3 has 16 amino acids. The V end was cut by 0 bases, the J end by 1 base, with 10 bases between. CDR1 is DFQATT, CDR2 SNEGSKA, per germline (reference sequence).

The chain links TRBV13 to TRBJ1-2; possible D gene TRBD1, 6 bases. Trimming took 5 bases from V and 6 from J, leaving 16 bases between them. This CDR3 region has 14 residues. Germline V gives CDR1 PRHDT, CDR2 FYEKMQ (reference sequence). Here the CDR3 reads CASSLTGSGHGYTF. CDR3 sequence (DNA): TGTGCCAGCAGCCTCACAGGGTCGGGTCATGGCTACACCTTC.

The genes are TRBV15 and TRBJ2-1, with TRBD2 matching 10 bases. Trimming took 6 bases from V and 8 from J; bases not matched to a gene: 10. From germline, CDR1 is LNHNV and CDR2 YYDKDF (reference sequence). The length of the CDR3 is 15 residues. For the CDR3, the DNA is TGTGCCACCAGTAGTCCTAGCGGGAGAATCCATGAGCAGTTCTTC. As protein: CATSSPSGRIHEQFF.